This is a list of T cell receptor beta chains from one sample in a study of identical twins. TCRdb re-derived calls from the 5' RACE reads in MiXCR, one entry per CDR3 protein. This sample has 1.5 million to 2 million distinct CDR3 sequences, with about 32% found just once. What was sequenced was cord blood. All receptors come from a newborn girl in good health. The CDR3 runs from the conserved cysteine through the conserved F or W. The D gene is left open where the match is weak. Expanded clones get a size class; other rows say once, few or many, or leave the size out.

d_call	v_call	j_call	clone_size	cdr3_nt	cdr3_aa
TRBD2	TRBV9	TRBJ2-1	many	TGTGCCAGCAGCGTGGGGACTAGCCTCCATGAGCAGTTCTTC	CASSVGTSLHEQFF
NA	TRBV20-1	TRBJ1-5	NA	TGCAGTGCTAGGGCACCGGTTAGCAATCAGCCCCAGCATTTT	CSARAPVSNQPQHF
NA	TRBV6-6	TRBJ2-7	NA	TGTGCCAGCAGTTACTCGGGCAGACGGAGAGAGCAGTACTTC	CASSYSGRRREQYF
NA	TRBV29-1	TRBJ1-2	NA	TGCAGCGTTGAAGTCCTGGAGCCTTATGGCTACACCTTC	CSVEVLEPYGYTF
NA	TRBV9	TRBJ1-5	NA	TGTGCCAGCAGCGTAGCCGGGATTAGCAATCAGCCCCAGCATTTT	CASSVAGISNQPQHF
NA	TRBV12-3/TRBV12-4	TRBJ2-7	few	TGTGCCAGCAGTTCCGGGGCGGATTCCCCCTACGAGCAGTACTTC	CASSSGADSPYEQYF
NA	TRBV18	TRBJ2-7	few	TGTGCCAGCTCACCGACGGTACTACACGAGCAGTACTTC	CASSPTVLHEQYF
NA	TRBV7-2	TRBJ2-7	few	TGTGCCAGCAGCCAATCTTATAGCTCCTACGAGCAGTACTTC	CASSQSYSSYEQYF
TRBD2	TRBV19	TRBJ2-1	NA	TGTGCCAGTAGTTCCCGTCTAGCGGGGGGGCCTCTTTGCGAGCAGTTCTTC	CASSSRLAGGPLCEQFF
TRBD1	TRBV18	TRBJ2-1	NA	TGTGCCAGCTCTCACCCGGGACAGGGTTCCTACAATGAGCAGTTCTTC	CASSHPGQGSYNEQFF
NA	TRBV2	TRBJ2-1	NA	TGTGCCAGCGACGAACAGGGCGCGACCCCGTACAATGAGCAGTTCTTC	CASDEQGATPYNEQFF
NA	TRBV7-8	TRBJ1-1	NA	TGTGCCAGCAGCTTCGCAAGGGGACCTAACACTGAAGCTTTCTTT	CASSFARGPNTEAFF
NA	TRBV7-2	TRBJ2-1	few	TGTGCCAGCAGCGCCTCCGGGACGGAAGTCTACAATGAGCAGTTCTTC	CASSASGTEVYNEQFF
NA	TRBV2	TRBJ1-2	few	TGTGCCAGCAAGCAAGTGGGCTACACCTTC	CASKQVGYTF
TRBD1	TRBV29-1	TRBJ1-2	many	TGCAGCGTTGACGGTGGACAGGGCCTCTATGGCTACACCTTC	CSVDGGQGLYGYTF